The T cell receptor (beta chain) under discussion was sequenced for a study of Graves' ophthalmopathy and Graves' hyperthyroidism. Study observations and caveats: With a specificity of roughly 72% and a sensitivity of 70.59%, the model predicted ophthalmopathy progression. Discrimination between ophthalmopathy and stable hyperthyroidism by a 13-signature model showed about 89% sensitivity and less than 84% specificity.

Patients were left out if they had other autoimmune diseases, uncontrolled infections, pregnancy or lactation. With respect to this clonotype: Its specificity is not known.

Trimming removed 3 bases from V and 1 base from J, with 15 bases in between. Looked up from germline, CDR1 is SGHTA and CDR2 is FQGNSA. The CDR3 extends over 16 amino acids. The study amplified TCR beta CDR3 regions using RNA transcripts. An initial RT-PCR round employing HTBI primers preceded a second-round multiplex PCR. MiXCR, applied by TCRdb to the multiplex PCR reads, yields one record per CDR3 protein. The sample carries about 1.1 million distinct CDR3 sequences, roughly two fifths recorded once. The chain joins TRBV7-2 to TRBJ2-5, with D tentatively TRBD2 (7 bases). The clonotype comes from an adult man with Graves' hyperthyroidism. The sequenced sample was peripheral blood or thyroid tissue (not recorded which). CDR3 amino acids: CASSFSGGDGQETQYF. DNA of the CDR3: TGTGCCAGCAGCTTTTCGGGGGGCGACGGCCAAGAGACCCAGTACTTC.